Listed below are T cell receptor beta chains from one sample, sequenced in a study of T cells in Graves' hyperthyroidism and ophthalmopathy. From the multiplex PCR reads, TCRdb called clonotypes with MiXCR, one entry per CDR3 protein. Of 90,000 to 120,000 distinct CDR3 sequences detected, approximately 15% appear once; the ten largest clones hold roughly 40%. The sample consisted of blood. Receptors originate from a woman aged 50 to 60 with Graves' hyperthyroidism. Both conserved end residues are part of each CDR3. The D gene is left open where the match is weak. Clone size is stated in some rows and not others, as once, few, many or a class when expanded.

cdr3_length	j_call	v_call	clone_size	d_call	cdr3_aa	cdr3_nt
13	TRBJ2-2	TRBV5-1	.	.	CASRESGTGELFF	TGCGCCAGTCGAGAAAGCGGCACCGGGGAGCTGTTTTTT
14	TRBJ2-7	TRBV6-1	many	TRBD2	CATTFSGRDYEQYF	TGTGCCACAACCTTTAGCGGGAGAGACTACGAGCAGTACTTC
19	TRBJ2-1	TRBV5-1	many	TRBD2	CASSLEGNGRGSSYNEQFF	TGCGCCAGCAGCTTGGAGGGGAACGGGCGCGGGAGCTCCTACAATGAGCAGTTCTTC
15	TRBJ2-7	TRBV5-1	.	TRBD1	CASSASGTGPHEQYF	TGCGCCAGCAGCGCTTCCGGGACAGGGCCCCACGAGCAGTACTTC
12	TRBJ2-7	TRBV29-1	many	.	CSVEGNRYEQYF	TGCAGCGTTGAAGGCAACCGCTACGAGCAGTACTTC
16	TRBJ2-2	TRBV10-3	many	.	CAISERGRGNTGELFF	TGTGCCATCAGTGAAAGGGGGCGGGGTAACACCGGGGAGCTGTTTTTT
17	TRBJ2-7	TRBV28	many	TRBD2	CASSLLTSGSTPQEQYF	TGTGCCAGCAGTTTACTGACTAGCGGGTCGACGCCCCAGGAGCAGTACTTC
15	TRBJ2-3	TRBV19	.	TRBD2	CAKEGTSGRADTQYF	TGTGCCAAGGAGGGGACTAGCGGGAGAGCAGATACGCAGTATTTT
14	TRBJ2-2	TRBV11-2	many	.	CASSLKRTTGELFF	TGTGCCAGCAGCTTAAAACGGACCACCGGGGAGCTGTTTTTT
15	TRBJ1-1	TRBV7-3	many	TRBD1	CASSPQGQSITEAFF	TGTGCCAGCAGCCCGCAGGGACAGTCTATCACTGAAGCTTTCTTT
14	TRBJ2-3	TRBV11-2	many	.	CASSLDQGTDTQYF	TGTGCCAGCAGCTTAGATCAGGGGACAGATACGCAGTATTTT
16	TRBJ2-2	TRBV28	.	.	CASSRPAGARAGELFF	TGTGCCAGCAGTCGACCGGCGGGGGCGAGGGCCGGGGAGCTGTTTTTT
16	TRBJ1-6	TRBV7-8	many	.	CASSLVQGRYNSPLHF	TGTGCCAGCAGCTTAGTCCAGGGACGGTATAATTCACCCCTCCACTTT
13	TRBJ1-1	TRBV20-1	many	.	CSASSRTLGEAFF	TGCAGTGCTAGTTCTCGGACGTTAGGGGAAGCTTTCTTT
13	TRBJ2-7	TRBV7-9	few	.	CASSLAHIYEQYF	TGTGCCAGCAGCTTAGCGCACATCTACGAGCAGTACTTC
13	TRBJ1-1	TRBV11-3	many	.	CASSLSGSEEAFF	TGTGCCAGCAGCTTGTCAGGTTCGGAGGAAGCTTTCTTT
15	TRBJ2-7	TRBV18	.	.	CASSPGSGTHYEQYF	TGTGCCAGCTCACCAGGCAGCGGGACACACTACGAGCAGTACTTC
17	TRBJ1-4	TRBV2	many	TRBD1	CASSERFPGTVVEKLFF	TGTGCCAGCAGCGAACGATTCCCAGGGACAGTGGTTGAAAAACTGTTTTTT
18	TRBJ1-4	TRBV4-1	many	TRBD1	CASSLYRTGESKGEKLFF	TGCGCCAGCAGCCTCTACCGGACAGGAGAAAGTAAGGGCGAAAAACTGTTTTTT
12	TRBJ1-2	TRBV3-1	many	.	CASSDLGDGYTF	TGTGCCAGCAGTGACTTAGGGGATGGCTACACCTTC
13	TRBJ1-2	TRBV5-1	many	.	CASSNAGTAGYTF	TGCGCCAGCAGCAACGCAGGGACGGCTGGCTACACCTTC
13	TRBJ2-3	TRBV6-1	.	.	CAVGSWDPDTQYF	TGTGCCGTAGGGAGTTGGGACCCAGATACGCAGTATTTT
17	TRBJ2-5	TRBV9	.	.	CASSVGFPTQYQETQYF	TGTGCCAGCAGCGTAGGGTTCCCAACCCAGTACCAAGAGACCCAGTACTTC
15	TRBJ1-4	TRBV3-1	many	.	CASSQAEGVNEKLFF	TGTGCCAGCAGCCAAGCGGAGGGGGTAAATGAAAAACTGTTTTTT
14	TRBJ1-2	TRBV7-2	.	.	CASSLRGAYYGYTF	TGTGCCAGCAGCCTCAGGGGCGCCTACTATGGCTACACCTTC
14	TRBJ1-1	TRBV7-9	many	TRBD1	CASSNRGMNTEAFF	TGTGCCAGCAGCAACAGGGGGATGAACACTGAAGCTTTCTTT
12	TRBJ1-5	TRBV28	.	.	CASSLVVGSVTF	TGTGCCAGCAGTTTAGTAGTCGGGTCAGTCACTTTT
15	TRBJ1-2	TRBV20-1	many	.	CSAPPTTGLVDGYTF	TGCAGTGCTCCTCCTACGACAGGCTTGGTGGATGGCTACACCTTC
14	TRBJ2-2	TRBV7-2	few	.	CASSLGLPTGELFF	TGTGCCAGCAGCTTAGGACTACCCACCGGGGAGCTGTTTTTT
17	TRBJ2-6	TRBV5-1	many	.	CASSLEAALGGANVLTF	TGCGCCAGCAGCTTGGAGGCCGCGCTGGGTGGGGCCAACGTCCTGACTTTC
15	TRBJ2-5	TRBV5-4	.	TRBD1	CASRPTGTGVETQYF	TGTGCCAGCAGACCAACCGGGACAGGGGTGGAGACCCAGTACTTC
16	TRBJ2-1	TRBV11-1	once	TRBD2	CASSLGSGRAGYEQFF	TGTGCCAGCAGCTTAGGAAGCGGGAGGGCCGGATATGAGCAGTTCTTC
14	TRBJ1-1	TRBV20-1	few	.	CSARTGGGGTEAFF	TGCAGTGCTAGGACGGGGGGGGGGGGCACTGAAGCTTTCTTT
14	TRBJ2-3	TRBV19	many	.	CASSRAASTDTQYF	TGTGCCAGTAGTAGGGCAGCTAGCACAGATACGCAGTATTTT
11	TRBJ2-2	TRBV29-1	many	.	CSGIDAGELFF	TGCAGCGGCATAGATGCCGGGGAGCTGTTTTTT
18	TRBJ2-1	TRBV20-1	.	TRBD2	CSAPGTGTSGRGYNEQFF	TGCAGTGCCCCCGGGACCGGGACTAGCGGGAGGGGCTACAATGAGCAGTTCTTC
19	TRBJ2-2	TRBV5-1	many	TRBD2	CASSLGLPVRAGVGGELFF	TGCGCCAGCAGCTTGGGCCTTCCGGTCCGAGCGGGAGTGGGCGGGGAGCTGTTTTTT
16	TRBJ1-6	TRBV7-2	.	.	CASSLDTSLSNSPLHF	TGTGCCAGCAGCCTCGACACAAGCCTAAGCAATTCACCCCTCCACTTT
13	TRBJ1-1	TRBV20-1	.	.	CSARYSSNTEAFF	TGCAGTGCTAGGTATTCGTCGAACACTGAAGCTTTCTTT
12	TRBJ2-1	TRBV2	many	.	CASAGSGDEQFF	TGTGCCAGCGCGGGGAGCGGCGATGAGCAGTTCTTC
14	TRBJ2-7	TRBV20-1	many	.	CSAKGLLLAYEQYF	TGCAGTGCTAAGGGGCTCCTATTAGCCTACGAGCAGTACTTC
13	TRBJ1-5	TRBV27	many	.	CASSLTSYQPQHF	TGTGCCAGCAGTTTGACCTCTTATCAGCCCCAGCATTTT
17	TRBJ2-5	TRBV12-3/TRBV12-4	many	TRBD1	CASSLDSKGQGGETQYF	TGTGCCAGCAGTTTAGACTCTAAGGGACAGGGGGGGGAGACCCAGTACTTC
11	TRBJ1-1	TRBV13	many	.	CASSLNRAAFF	TGTGCCAGCAGTCTAAACAGAGCAGCTTTCTTT
13	TRBJ1-6	TRBV3-1	many	.	CASSQGRNSPLHF	TGTGCCAGCAGCCAAGGACGAAATTCACCCCTCCACTTT